A selection of T cell receptor beta chains follows, all from one sample in a study of long-term antiretroviral therapy in people with HIV. Some clones are missing from TCRdb's copy, which holds only in-frame ones; the method was immunoSEQ multiplex PCR. The repertoire holds 40,000 or so clones, with 75% to 90% as singletons. Material: unsorted PBMCs, obtained 1 year after starting antiretroviral therapy. The receptor source for this set is a man aged 18 to 30 with HIV. Both conserved end residues are part of each CDR3. D genes are given only for firm matches. Size values are once, few and many counts, or a class for expanded clones, and some rows have none.

d_call: NA
v_call: TRBV7-6
clone_size: NA
j_call: TRBJ2-1
cdr3_aa: CASSLGGPSYNEQFF
cdr3_nt: TGTGCCAGCAGCTTAGGGGGGCCGTCCTACAATGAGCAGTTCTTC

d_call: NA
v_call: TRBV10-3
clone_size: NA
j_call: TRBJ1-5
cdr3_aa: CAISQGWGQPQHF
cdr3_nt: TGTGCCATCAGCCAGGGGTGGGGACAGCCCCAGCATTTT

d_call: NA
v_call: TRBV7-8
clone_size: NA
j_call: TRBJ1-4
cdr3_aa: CASSPVGEKLFF
cdr3_nt: TGTGCCAGCAGCCCAGTGGGTGAAAAACTGTTTTTT

d_call: NA
v_call: TRBV29-1
clone_size: NA
j_call: TRBJ2-7
cdr3_aa: CSVEVAGPGGYEQYF
cdr3_nt: TGCAGCGTTGAGGTTGCGGGGCCAGGGGGTTACGAGCAGTACTTC

d_call: NA
v_call: TRBV7-8
clone_size: NA
j_call: TRBJ1-5
cdr3_aa: CASSLGDQPQHF
cdr3_nt: TGTGCCAGCAGCTTAGGGGATCAGCCCCAGCATTTT

d_call: NA
v_call: TRBV14
clone_size: NA
j_call: TRBJ2-7
cdr3_aa: CASSPVIGPYEQYF
cdr3_nt: TGTGCCAGCAGCCCCGTTATAGGTCCCTACGAGCAGTACTTC

d_call: TRBD2
v_call: TRBV27
clone_size: NA
j_call: TRBJ2-3
cdr3_aa: CASSLTSYTDTQYF
cdr3_nt: TGTGCCAGCAGTTTGACTAGCTACACAGATACGCAGTATTTT

d_call: NA
v_call: TRBV29-1
clone_size: few
j_call: TRBJ1-2
cdr3_aa: CSVDGRGGGYTF
cdr3_nt: TGCAGCGTTGACGGCAGGGGCGGTGGCTACACCTTC

d_call: TRBD2
v_call: TRBV7-9
clone_size: NA
j_call: TRBJ2-3
cdr3_aa: CASSTTASGGTDTQYF
cdr3_nt: TGTGCCAGCAGCACTACCGCTAGCGGGGGCACAGATACGCAGTATTTT

d_call: TRBD2
v_call: TRBV6-5
clone_size: NA
j_call: TRBJ2-2
cdr3_aa: CASSFLGGGRTGELFF
cdr3_nt: TGTGCCAGCAGTTTTTTGGGGGGGGGTAGGACCGGGGAGCTGTTTTTT

d_call: NA
v_call: TRBV6-4
clone_size: NA
j_call: TRBJ1-1
cdr3_aa: CASRLFAAKNTEAFF
cdr3_nt: TGTGCCAGCAGGCTCTTCGCAGCTAAAAACACTGAAGCTTTCTTT

d_call: NA
v_call: TRBV4-1
clone_size: NA
j_call: TRBJ2-5
cdr3_aa: CASSQDGASEETQYF
cdr3_nt: TGCGCCAGCAGCCAAGATGGGGCTAGCGAAGAGACCCAGTACTTC

d_call: TRBD2
v_call: TRBV11-3
clone_size: NA
j_call: TRBJ2-1
cdr3_aa: CASSSSRRSSGGAYNEQFF
cdr3_nt: TGTGCCAGCAGCTCCAGTAGGAGGTCTAGCGGGGGGGCTTACAATGAGCAGTTCTTC

d_call: TRBD1
v_call: TRBV11-2
clone_size: NA
j_call: TRBJ1-2
cdr3_aa: CASSSTGEGRGYTF
cdr3_nt: TGTGCCAGCAGCTCGACAGGGGAGGGACGTGGCTACACCTTC

d_call: NA
v_call: TRBV19
clone_size: NA
j_call: TRBJ2-2
cdr3_aa: CASSGNTGELFF
cdr3_nt: TGTGCCAGTAGCGGTAACACCGGGGAGCTGTTTTTT

d_call: TRBD1
v_call: TRBV28
clone_size: few
j_call: TRBJ2-7
cdr3_aa: CASTTLGVTPGQGYEQYF
cdr3_nt: TGTGCCAGCACCACCCTTGGGGTGACACCGGGACAGGGCTACGAGCAGTACTTC

d_call: TRBD1
v_call: TRBV12-5
clone_size: NA
j_call: TRBJ2-7
cdr3_aa: CASARTGTLYEQYF
cdr3_nt: TGTGCTAGTGCCCGGACAGGGACCTTATACGAGCAGTACTTC

d_call: TRBD1
v_call: TRBV4-1
clone_size: NA
j_call: TRBJ2-7
cdr3_aa: CASSQAGGSDYEQYF
cdr3_nt: TGCGCCAGCAGCCAAGCAGGGGGATCCGATTACGAGCAGTACTTC

d_call: NA
v_call: TRBV7-9
clone_size: NA
j_call: TRBJ1-4
cdr3_aa: CASSAIAGAFAEKLFF
cdr3_nt: TGTGCCAGCAGCGCAATCGCGGGGGCGTTCGCTGAAAAACTGTTTTTT

d_call: NA
v_call: TRBV11-2
clone_size: NA
j_call: TRBJ2-4
cdr3_aa: CAIVMRNIQYF
cdr3_nt: TGTGCCATCGTTATGAGAAACATTCAGTACTTC

d_call: TRBD1
v_call: TRBV7-2
clone_size: once
j_call: TRBJ2-7
cdr3_aa: CASSSTGTGGYEQYF
cdr3_nt: TGTGCCAGCAGCAGCACCGGGACAGGGGGCTACGAGCAGTACTTC